Below are 26 T cell receptor beta chains sequenced from a single sample in a study of T cell repertoires in cytomegalovirus infection. TCRdb used MiXCR to reprocess the reads, holding one entry per CDR3 protein. The profile shows hundreds of thousands of distinct CDR3 sequences, 15% to 20% of them singletons. The sample comprised PBMCs. The source of these receptors is a human donor in good health (CMV status not recorded). Some clones in this sample may be carry-over from other donors' samples.

This clonotype was seen repeatedly, ten times or more. Written as DNA, the CDR3 is TGTGCCAGCAGCTTAATCGGACAGGTTTTGAACACTGAAGCTTTCTTT. This codes for CASSLIGQVLNTEAFF. This chain joins TRBV7-3 and TRBJ1-1; 7 bases are a match to TRBD1. CDR1 SGHTA and CDR2 FQGTGA come from the germline V gene. Germline trimming cut 1 base from V and 0 bases from J; bases unmatched to any gene: 5. This CDR3 contains 16 residues.

This clonotype has a count of ten or more. The CDR3 region is CASSSYFEQYF. CDR3 nucleotides: TGTGCCAGCAGTTCCTACTTCGAGCAGTACTTC. The chain is built from TRBV28 and TRBJ2-7; D remains ambiguous. The germline V and J ends were trimmed by 4 bases and 6 bases, with 7 bases remaining between them. CDR3 length equals 11 residues. Germline loops: CDR1 MDHEN, CDR2 SYDVKM.

This clonotype was detected many times. The rearrangement links TRBV12-3 or TRBV12-4 to TRBJ2-7, with D perhaps matching TRBD2 (7 bases). The CDR3 totals 12 residues. The V gene lost 6 bases and the J gene lost 5 bases, with 11 bases spanning the gap. The CDR3, as DNA: TGTGCCAGCAGGTGGGGGGGCCACGAGCAGTACTTC. Protein: CASRWGGHEQYF.

This rearrangement joins TRBV11-1 to TRBJ2-7, with D possibly TRBD2 on 6 matching bases. Trimming took off 3 bases at V and 4 bases at J, with 16 bases between the two ends. Per germline, CDR1 SGHAT and CDR2 FQDESV (reference sequence). There are 15 residues in the CDR3. DNA of the CDR3: TGTGCCAGCAGCTTTCGGAGGGCGGTGGGATACGAGCAGTACTTC. Residues: CASSFRRAVGYEQYF.

This clonotype has a count of ten or more. The chain is built from TRBV7-2 and TRBJ2-3, with TRBD2 identical over 8 bases. J gave up 4 bases and V 2 bases, and 8 bases lay outside the gene matches. This CDR3 is built from 16 residues. CDR1 is SGHTA, CDR2 FQGNSA, per germline. The CDR3 DNA is TGTGCCAGCAGCTTATATTTGGCGGGGGGTGCAGATACGCAGTATTTT. Its translation is CASSLYLAGGADTQYF.

The rearrangement links TRBV27 to TRBJ2-7; a possible D gene is TRBD2 (6 bases). The V end was cut by 0 bases, the J end by 0 bases, with 12 bases between. The CDR3 is made up of 16 amino acids. Per the germline V gene, CDR1 is MNHEY and CDR2 is SMNVEV (reference sequence). The CDR3 is CASSLSARESSYEQYF. The CDR3 bases are TGTGCCAGCAGTTTATCAGCTCGGGAGAGCTCCTACGAGCAGTACTTC.

This clonotype occurred a few times. The J gene is TRBJ2-5, the V gene TRBV4-3, with D maybe TRBD2 (6 bases). The CDR3 has 21 amino acids. Germline values: CDR1 LGHNA, CDR2 YSLEER. The V gene lost 4 bases and the J gene lost 2 bases, with 32 bases spanning the gap. The CDR3 reads CASSRTCSKGLAGNKQETQYF. The CDR3 nucleotides read TGCGCCAGCAGCCGAACGTGCTCTAAGGGACTCGCGGGCAATAAACAAGAGACCCAGTACTTC.

This clonotype occurred a few times. J is TRBJ1-1 and V is TRBV27; the D gene is possibly TRBD1 (5 bases). V was shortened by 1 base and J by 1 base, with 7 bases between the two germline ends. CDR3 length equals 14 residues. The germline V gene encodes CDR1 MNHEY and CDR2 SMNVEV (reference sequence). The DNA for the CDR3 is TGTGCCAGCAGTTTATTCGGGGGGAACACTGAAGCTTTCTTT. Its protein product is CASSLFGGNTEAFF.

The J gene is TRBJ2-5, the V gene TRBV3-1; TRBD1 matches at 8 bases. The CDR3 covers 16 residues. Unmatched junction bases numbered 9, after V lost 0 bases and J lost 6 bases. Germline values: CDR1 LGHDT, CDR2 YNNKEL (reference sequence). The CDR3 region has the DNA TGTGCCAGCAGCCAAGAGGCAGGGGGCTTTGTAAAGACCCAGTACTTC. The encoded protein is CASSQEAGGFVKTQYF.

The sample holds a few counts of this clonotype. The chain carries TRBV5-1 and TRBJ2-1; D may match TRBD1 or TRBD2 (5 bases each). This CDR3 is 15 amino acids long. Germline-derived CDR1 and CDR2 are SGHRS and YFSETQ. The ends were cut back, 4 bases at V and 7 bases at J, with 18 bases in the middle. This chain's CDR3 is CASSRGAGGPNEQFF. CDR3 sequence (DNA): TGCGCCAGCAGCCGAGGGGCTGGGGGACCTAATGAGCAGTTCTTC.

In its sample, this clonotype was seen a few times. The chain has TRBV27 and TRBJ1-6; D may be TRBD1 (6 bases). V was pared by 6 bases and J by 4 bases, with 25 bases between. The CDR3 covers 19 residues. Germline values: CDR1 MNHEY, CDR2 SMNVEV (reference sequence). CDR3 nucleotides: TGTGCCAGCAGAATTCTTACAGGGTTGATCGCTTCGTATAATTCACCCCTCCACTTT. It codes for CASRILTGLIASYNSPLHF.

The V call is TRBV15, the J call TRBJ1-5; 10 positions agree with TRBD1. In germline, CDR1 is LNHNV, CDR2 YYDKDF (reference sequence). The CDR3 is made up of 15 amino acids. Losses at the gene ends were 5 bases for V and 7 bases for J; bases not matched to a gene: 8. The CDR3 nucleotides are TGTGCCACCAGCCCGGGACAGGGGTTCGTGCAGCCCCAGCATTTT. It codes for CATSPGQGFVQPQHF.

In this sample, this clonotype turned up a few times. The chain recombines TRBV6-5 with TRBJ1-4, with 8 positions matching TRBD1. V lost 0 bases to trimming and J lost 8 bases; unmatched junction nucleotides: 8. This CDR3 spans 16 amino acids. Germline assignment: CDR1 MNHEY and CDR2 SVGAGI. CDR3 loop: CASSYSVHRGYEKLFF. For the CDR3, the DNA is TGTGCCAGCAGTTACTCGGTTCACAGGGGGTACGAAAAACTGTTTTTT.

About this clonotype: This could be a read error, since a much larger clone is one nucleotide away. The chain uses TRBV7-2 and TRBJ2-1; maybe TRBD2 (6 bases). The length of the CDR3 is 18 residues. CDR1 is SGHTA, CDR2 FQGNSA, per germline. V shed 8 bases and J shed 0 bases, with 23 bases lying between them. As DNA, the CDR3 is TGTGCCAGCTCCGACAGTACTAGCTATAAATACTCCTACAATGAGCAGTTCTTC. Translation: CASSDSTSYKYSYNEQFF.

The chain joins TRBV5-5 to TRBJ1-1; maybe TRBD1 (5 bases). V gave up 4 bases and J gave up 1 base, with 20 bases separating them. Per germline, CDR1 SGHKS and CDR2 YYEKEE (reference sequence). CDR3 length: 17 residues. CDR3 protein: CASSQALGGFKNTEAFF. CDR3 DNA: TGTGCCAGCAGCCAAGCTCTCGGGGGATTTAAGAACACTGAAGCTTTCTTT.

As regards this clonotype: This may arise from a read error, as a much more abundant clone is one base away. The chain is built from TRBV7-8 and TRBJ2-2; D is perhaps TRBD1 (5 bases). This CDR3 spans 16 amino acids. Germline V lookup: CDR1 SGHVS, CDR2 FQNEAQ. Trimming took off 3 bases at V and 5 bases at J, with 16 bases between the two ends. The DNA for the CDR3 is TGTGCCAGCAGCTTCCACAGGTGGCTGTGGACCGGGGAGCTGTTTTTT. This sequence encodes CASSFHRWLWTGELFF.

At least ten counts were recorded for this clonotype. The chain has TRBV6-5 and TRBJ1-6; D is unclear. Germline V CDR1 and CDR2: MNHEY, SVGAGI. The CDR3 totals 17 residues. V gave up 0 bases and J gave up 11 bases, with 20 bases separating them. The CDR3 is CASSYSRSGLLGTPLHF. The CDR3 DNA sequence: TGTGCCAGCAGTTACTCGAGATCGGGGTTGTTAGGGACACCCCTCCACTTT.

The chain recombines TRBV4-1 with TRBJ2-4; TRBD2 is a possible D gene (7 bases). CDR1 is MGHRA, CDR2 YSYEKL, per germline. Trimming took 11 bases from V and 9 from J, leaving 20 bases between them. The CDR3 sequence is 13 residues long. The CDR3 bases are TGCGCCGGCGAGTGGGGGGGCTTCGGCATTCAGTACTTC. Protein product: CAGEWGGFGIQYF.

This clonotype was found many times. This chain uses TRBV2 with TRBJ1-2, with D unresolved. This CDR3 has 16 amino acids. Trimming stripped 6 bases from V and 6 bases from J, with 23 bases between. From germline, CDR1 is SNHLY and CDR2 FYNNEI. As DNA, the CDR3 is TGTGCCAGCAGCCTCCGCGCGGACCCAGGAGAAGATGGCTACACCTTC. Translation gives CASSLRADPGEDGYTF. The full variable domain, completed using reference TRBV2 and TRBJ1-2, is EPEVTQTPSHQVTQMGQEVILRCVPISNHLYFYWYRQILGQKVEFLVSFYNNEISEKSEIFDDQFSVERPDGSNFTLKIRSTKLEDSAMYFCASSLRADPGEDGYTFGSGTRLTVV.

This clonotype was seen a handful of times. The chain has TRBV6-5 and TRBJ2-5; D is tentatively TRBD1 or TRBD2 (5 bases each). Germline-derived CDR1 and CDR2 are MNHEY and SVGAGI. Trimming shortened V by 2 bases and J by 4 bases, and 11 bases separated the two germline ends. This CDR3 is 14 amino acids long. CDR3 loop: CASSYGGLGETQYF. The CDR3 DNA is TGTGCCAGCAGTTACGGGGGTTTGGGAGAGACCCAGTACTTC.

This clonotype was detected only a few times. This sequence joins TRBV20-1 and TRBJ1-2, with D possibly matching TRBD1 (5 bases). Trimming took off 3 bases at V and 4 bases at J, with 12 bases between the two ends. The CDR3 contains 13 residues. The V gene's germline CDR1 is DFQATT and CDR2 SNEGSKA (reference sequence). CDR3: CSASGDGFYGYTF. The CDR3 nucleotides read TGCAGTGCTAGCGGGGACGGCTTCTATGGCTACACCTTC.

This clonotype was seen at least ten times. This chain joins TRBV7-2 and TRBJ2-2; maybe TRBD1 (6 bases). This CDR3 is 15 amino acids long. The V end was cut by 5 bases, the J end by 6 bases, with 16 bases between. Germline CDR1 reads SGHTA; CDR2 reads FQGNSA. In DNA, the CDR3 is TGTGCCAGCAGCAGCTACAGGGCCCGGTCCGGGGAGCTGTTTTTT. Encoded protein: CASSSYRARSGELFF. The variable domain in full, with the rest retrieved from reference TRBV7-2 and TRBJ2-2, is GAGVSQSPSNKVTEKGKDVELRCDPISGHTALYWYRQSLGQGLEFLIYFQGNSAPDKSGLPSDRFSAERTGGSVSTLTIQRTQQEDSAVYLCASSSYRARSGELFFGEGSRLTVL.

The rearrangement links TRBV4-1 to TRBJ1-2; D not resolved. CDR1 and CDR2 from the germline V gene are MGHRA and YSYEKL. This CDR3 has 15 amino acids. Trimming removed 4 bases from V and 3 bases from J, with 15 bases in between. CDR3 nucleotide sequence: TGCGCCAGCAGCCTCGATAGCACAGAAGACTATGGCTACACCTTC. Protein sequence: CASSLDSTEDYGYTF.

The chain recombines TRBV6-2 or TRBV6-3 with TRBJ1-5; D not resolved. Per the germline V gene, CDR1 is MNHEY and CDR2 is SVGEGT. CDR3 length: 14 residues. Trimming shortened V by 2 bases and J by 5 bases, and 10 bases separated the two germline ends. The CDR3 loop reads CASSYPAEHQPQHF. Written as DNA, the CDR3 is TGTGCCAGCAGTTACCCTGCGGAGCATCAGCCCCAGCATTTT.

This clonotype was seen ten or more times. This chain links TRBV7-2 with TRBJ2-6; D unresolved. Germline CDR1 SGHTA, CDR2 FQGNSA. The CDR3 is made up of 14 amino acids. Trimming cost V 3 bases and J 3 bases, with 6 bases left between them. Written as DNA, the CDR3 is TGTGCCAGCAGCTTTCAACTTGGGGCCAACGTCCTGACTTTC. Its protein product is CASSFQLGANVLTF. Supplemented by reference TRBV7-2 and TRBJ2-6, the full variable domain reads GAGVSQSPSNKVTEKGKDVELRCDPISGHTALYWYRQSLGQGLEFLIYFQGNSAPDKSGLPSDRFSAERTGGSVSTLTIQRTQQEDSAVYLCASSFQLGANVLTFGAGSRLTVL.

This clonotype was counted only a few times. This chain joins TRBV28 and TRBJ1-3, with 7 positions matching TRBD1. V lost 2 bases, J lost 4 bases, and 5 bases stayed unmatched. The CDR3 is made up of 15 amino acids. Germline V CDR1 and CDR2: MDHEN, SYDVKM. The DNA of the CDR3 is TGTGCCAGCAGTTTAGGGGGGGACAGAGGAAACACCATATATTTT. Amino acid sequence: CASSLGGDRGNTIYF.